These 29 T cell receptor beta chains came from one sample sequenced in a study of T cell responses to AZD1222 COVID-19 vaccine (dated by TCRdb to the early 2020s). The time point label, as the study defines it: baseline before first vaccination. Library preparation employed the immunoSEQ multiplex PCR assay. The source is immuneACCESS, and TCRdb retained only in-frame sequences with V and J called. Part of the clones is not carried over; for the studies checked, unresolved V genes explain less than half of this, and the remainder is unexplained. This sample lists about 100,000 clones; 85% to 90% were detected once. The top ten clones comprise around 3% of the sample. Material: peripheral blood, obtained on day 0 of AZD1222 vaccination. These receptors all stem from an adult in good health.

J is TRBJ2-2 and V is TRBV28, with 12 bases lining up with TRBD2. V trimming: 8 bases; J trimming: 5 bases; junction bases outside the gene matches: 9. Germline assignment: CDR1 MDHEN and CDR2 SYDVKM. The CDR3 length is 16 residues. The CDR3 region is CASLRRLAGGTGELFF. CDR3 bases: TGTGCCAGCTTAAGGAGGCTAGCGGGAGGGACCGGGGAGCTGTTTTTT.

The chain recombines TRBV29-1 with TRBJ1-2; the D gene is possibly TRBD1 (6 bases). V lost 2 bases and J 4 bases, leaving 11 bases between the germline ends. Looked up from germline, CDR1 is SQVTM and CDR2 is ANQGSEA. The CDR3 sequence is 13 residues long. The CDR3 DNA is TGCAGCGTTGAAACGGTCAGGGGCTATGGCTACACCTTC. This codes for CSVETVRGYGYTF.

This chain joins TRBV7-9 and TRBJ1-4; D is unclear. The V end was cut by 1 base, the J end by 2 bases, with 11 bases between. Germline V lookup: CDR1 SEHNR, CDR2 FQNEAQ (reference sequence). This CDR3 spans 16 amino acids. The CDR3 loop reads CASSLGRGTTNEKLFF. The CDR3 DNA reads as TGTGCCAGCAGCTTAGGGCGGGGTACGACTAATGAAAAACTGTTTTTT.

This chain joins TRBV5-8 and TRBJ2-2; 10 bases match TRBD1. Germline CDR1 reads SGHTS; CDR2 reads YDEGEE. CDR3 length equals 16 residues. J was trimmed by 0 bases and V by 2 bases; bases with no gene match: 1. CDR3 nucleotide sequence: TGTGCCAGCAGCTTAGGACAGGGGGCGAACACCGGGGAGCTGTTTTTT. Translating gives CASSLGQGANTGELFF.

The chain combines TRBV20-1 with TRBJ2-1; D may be TRBD1 (6 bases). V lost 5 bases to trimming and J lost 10 bases, with 12 bases between them. Germline V gives CDR1 DFQATT, CDR2 SNEGSKA (reference sequence). The CDR3 contains 11 residues. The CDR3 DNA reads TGCAGTGCTCAAAAGGGGGAGGAGCAGTTCTTC. This codes for CSAQKGEEQFF.

The chain couples TRBV30 to TRBJ1-3, with D perhaps TRBD1 (5 bases). Germline CDR1 reads GTSNPN; CDR2 reads SVGIG (reference sequence). V lost 1 base and J lost 4, with 8 bases in between. The CDR3 totals 13 residues. CDR3 region: CAWSARQGNTIYF. In nucleotides, the CDR3 is TGTGCCTGGAGTGCTCGACAGGGAAACACCATATATTTT.

This chain uses TRBV11-3 with TRBJ2-1; no clear D. V lost 0 bases to trimming and J lost 9 bases, with 9 bases between them. The CDR3 is made up of 13 amino acids. Per the germline V gene, CDR1 is SGHNT and CDR2 is YENEEA. Here the CDR3 DNA reads TGTGCCAGCAGCTTAGAAGGTCCCGGTGAGCAGTTCTTC. This sequence encodes CASSLEGPGEQFF.

CDR3 DNA: TGTGCCAGCAGGCGACTGGACTCCCTCAATGAGCAGTTCTTC. Translated, it gives CASRRLDSLNEQFF. The chain employs TRBV2 and TRBJ2-1; the D gene is possibly TRBD2 (5 bases). CDR3 length: 14 residues. V gave up 6 bases and J gave up 6 bases, with 15 bases separating them. Germline CDR1 and CDR2: SNHLY and FYNNEI.

This rearrangement joins TRBV28 to TRBJ1-2; no clear D gene. The CDR3 length is 14 residues. Germline assignment: CDR1 MDHEN and CDR2 SYDVKM. V was clipped by 5 bases and J by 2 bases, with 12 bases between them. In DNA form, the CDR3 reads TGTGCCAGCAGTCCTAAACCCCCAAACTATGGCTACACCTTC. Amino acid sequence: CASSPKPPNYGYTF.

A single count supports this clone. The genes are TRBV10-3 and TRBJ2-1, with 12 bases aligning to TRBD2. J gave up 3 bases and V 9 bases, and 12 bases lay outside the gene matches. The CDR3 covers 17 residues. Germline V gives CDR1 ENHRY, CDR2 SYGVKD. CDR3 region: CAIHPTSGSGGYNEQFF. CDR3 nucleotide sequence: TGTGCCATACACCCGACTAGCGGGAGCGGAGGCTACAATGAGCAGTTCTTC.

This clone has just a few counts. The chain combines TRBV12-3 or TRBV12-4 with TRBJ1-5; D remains unclear. The V and J ends lost 5 bases and 7 bases respectively, with 3 bases between them. The CDR3 consists of 10 residues. CDR3 residues: CASSPQPQHF. The CDR3 DNA reads TGTGCCAGCAGTCCACAGCCCCAGCATTTT.

CDR3 nucleotides: TGTGCCAGCAGCCAAGGCTCAGGGGCGTGGACTGAAGCTTTCTTT. Its translation: CASSQGSGAWTEAFF. This sequence joins TRBV3-1 (or the pseudogene TRBV3-2) and TRBJ1-1, with D maybe TRBD1 (6 bases). Trimming removed 1 base at V and 5 bases at J, with 14 bases between. Germline CDR1 and CDR2: LGHDT and YNNKEL (reference sequence). The CDR3 has 15 amino acids.

The chain joins TRBV28 to TRBJ2-3, with D hard to call. The CDR3 sequence is 13 residues long. V was cut by 7 bases and J by 2 bases, with 10 bases left in between. The germline V gene encodes CDR1 MDHEN and CDR2 SYDVKM. CDR3 amino acids: CASTVLVTDTQYF. CDR3 nucleotides: TGTGCCAGCACGGTGTTAGTCACAGATACGCAGTATTTT.

The rearrangement joins TRBV27 to TRBJ2-3; D may be TRBD1 (6 bases). The V end lost 4 bases, the J end lost 3 bases, and 14 bases lay between the germline ends. Germline assignment: CDR1 MNHEY and CDR2 SMNVEV (reference sequence). The CDR3 is made up of 15 amino acids. The CDR3 DNA follows: TGTGCCAGCAGTTCCTGGGGGCTGAGAACAGATACGCAGTATTTT. It encodes CASSSWGLRTDTQYF.

This rearrangement joins TRBV27 to TRBJ2-1, with a weak D call TRBD1 (6 bases). V gave up 5 bases and J gave up 5 bases, with 13 bases separating them. CDR3 length: 14 residues. CDR1 and CDR2 (germline): MNHEY, SMNVEV (reference sequence). CDR3 bases: TGTGCCAGCAGTCCCTTGGACAGAAACAATGAGCAGTTCTTC. Its translation: CASSPLDRNNEQFF.

This clone was observed once. V usage is TRBV11-3 and J usage is TRBJ2-1; weak D call: TRBD1 (6 bases). This CDR3 contains 14 residues. The V end was cut by 5 bases, the J end by 3 bases, with 11 bases between. Germline CDR1 reads SGHNT; CDR2 reads YENEEA. In nucleotides, the CDR3 is TGTGCCAGCAGCCCCCGGGACAACTACAATGAGCAGTTCTTC. The encoded protein is CASSPRDNYNEQFF.

The chain couples TRBV7-9 to TRBJ2-7, with TRBD1 matching over 10 bases. After removal of 4 bases from V and 2 bases from J, the junction contained 5 bases not matched to a gene. This CDR3 spans 15 amino acids. Germline V gene lookup returns CDR1 SEHNR and CDR2 FQNEAQ (reference sequence). CDR3 nucleotides: TGTGCCAGCAGCTCCGGGACAGGGGTACCCTACGAGCAGTACTTC. Translated, it gives CASSSGTGVPYEQYF. Full variable domain (missing parts from reference TRBV7-9 and TRBJ2-7): DTGVSQNPRHKITKRGQNVTFRCDPISEHNRLYWYRQTLGQGPEFLTYFQNEAQLEKSRLLSDRFSAERPKGSFSTLEIQRTEQGDSAMYLCASSSGTGVPYEQYFGPGTRLTVT.

V and J are TRBV6-1 and TRBJ1-1; the D gene is possibly TRBD1 (5 bases). In germline, CDR1 is MNHNS, CDR2 SASEGT. The CDR3 is 16 residues long. Trimming took off 3 bases at V and 4 bases at J, with 18 bases between the two ends. CDR3 nucleotides: TGTGCCAGCAGTGATCTTCGAGGGCCCGGGGGCACTGAAGCTTTCTTT. Its translation is CASSDLRGPGGTEAFF.

The chain combines TRBV4-1 with TRBJ2-1, with 9 nucleotides matching TRBD2. CDR1 and CDR2 (germline): MGHRA, YSYEKL. The CDR3 sequence is 17 residues long. The V segment lost 3 bases and the J segment 10 bases; nucleotides outside the gene matches: 16. The CDR3 nucleotides read TGCGCCAGCAGCCAGATCACTACCCGGACTAGCGAAAGGGAGCAGTTCTTC. Its translation: CASSQITTRTSEREQFF.

This chain links TRBV30 with TRBJ2-2, with 9 bases that match TRBD2. The CDR3 is 18 residues long. J was trimmed by 0 bases and V by 3 bases; bases with no gene match: 11. Germline V gene lookup returns CDR1 GTSNPN and CDR2 SVGIG (reference sequence). The CDR3 here is CAWRGGAGGSANTGELFF. DNA of the CDR3: TGTGCCTGGAGAGGCGGGGCGGGAGGGTCCGCGAACACCGGGGAGCTGTTTTTT.

This clone showed up many times. The chain links TRBV5-3 to TRBJ2-7, with D unresolved. TRBV5-3 has ORF status, its function being uncertain. The CDR3 covers 14 residues. Trimming cost V 1 base and J 0 bases, with 8 bases left between them. CDR3 bases: TGTGCCAGAAGCTTGCCAGCTAGCTCCTACGAGCAGTACTTC. This codes for CARSLPASSYEQYF.

This chain connects TRBV5-1 to TRBJ2-5, with 8 bases fitting TRBD2. V shed 1 base, J shed 2 bases, and the junction held 4 bases outside the gene matches. The CDR3 is made up of 15 amino acids. Germline lookup yields CDR1 SGHRS and CDR2 YFSETQ. The CDR3 DNA sequence: TGCGCCAGCAGCTTGAGTAGCGGGGAACAAGAGACCCAGTACTTC. Translated, it gives CASSLSSGEQETQYF. The full variable domain, rest sourced from reference TRBV5-1 and TRBJ2-5, is KAGVTQTPRYLIKTRGQQVTLSCSPISGHRSVSWYQQTPGQGLQFLFEYFSETQRNKGNFPGRFSGRQFSNSRSEMNVSTLELGDSALYLCASSLSSGEQETQYFGPGTRLLVL.

This sequence joins TRBV7-9 and TRBJ2-2; no clear D gene. V lost 5 bases and J lost 0, with 10 bases in between. The CDR3 totals 15 residues. Germline CDR1 reads SEHNR; CDR2 reads FQNEAQ (reference sequence). CDR3 protein: CASSPPSPNTGELFF. The DNA for the CDR3 is TGTGCCAGCAGCCCCCCCTCGCCGAACACCGGGGAGCTGTTTTTT.

This clone was seen a few times. The chain links TRBV2 to TRBJ2-5; D remains ambiguous. The CDR3 covers 12 residues. In germline, CDR1 is SNHLY, CDR2 FYNNEI. Deletions cut 7 bases from V and 4 bases from J, with 10 bases between. The CDR3 reads CASTSGVETQYF. CDR3 bases: TGTGCCAGCACTAGTGGCGTAGAGACCCAGTACTTC.

The chain joins TRBV6-6 to TRBJ2-7; TRBD1 is a possible D gene (5 bases). The CDR3 has 14 amino acids. Per the germline V gene, CDR1 is MNHNY and CDR2 is SVGAGI (reference sequence). The ends were cut back, 0 bases at V and 3 bases at J, with 9 bases in the middle. This CDR3 reads CASSYSQGNYEQYF. CDR3 bases: TGTGCCAGCAGTTACTCCCAGGGAAACTACGAGCAGTACTTC.

This clone was picked up a small number of times. The chain has TRBV6-4 and TRBJ2-2, with 10 bases matching TRBD2. This CDR3 is built from 15 residues. With V trimmed by 5 bases and J by 3 bases, 3 bases remained unmatched. Germline V gene data show CDR1 as MRHNA and CDR2 as SNTAGT. The DNA of the CDR3 is TGTGCCAGCAGTCGCCTAGCGGGAGACACCGGGGAGCTGTTTTTT. Translation: CASSRLAGDTGELFF.

This clone was seen a handful of times. The CDR3: CASSLQTGGFTEAFF. CDR3 DNA: TGTGCCAGCAGCCTCCAGACAGGGGGGTTTACTGAAGCTTTCTTT. This chain joins TRBV14 and TRBJ1-1; the match to TRBD1 covers 9 bases. The CDR3 loop spans 15 amino acids. Germline V gives CDR1 SGHDN, CDR2 FVKESK. J gave up 5 bases and V 4 bases, and 8 bases lay outside the gene matches.

The chain is built from TRBV2 and TRBJ2-1; 7 bases map to TRBD2. The CDR3 spans 15 residues. Germline V gives CDR1 SNHLY, CDR2 FYNNEI. Trimming cost V 11 bases and J 7 bases; bases outside gene matches: 17. CDR3 sequence (DNA): TGTGCCGCCACCCCCTCAGCGGGAAATAGGAATGAGCAGTTCTTC. This encodes CAATPSAGNRNEQFF. The entire variable domain, with the rest obtained from reference TRBV2 and TRBJ2-1, is as follows: EPEVTQTPSHQVTQMGQEVILRCVPISNHLYFYWYRQILGQKVEFLVSFYNNEISEKSEIFDDQFSVERPDGSNFTLKIRSTKLEDSAMYFCAATPSAGNRNEQFFGPGTRLTVL.

The J gene is TRBJ1-2, the V gene TRBV3-1 (or the pseudogene TRBV3-2), with D hard to call. Germline loops: CDR1 LGHDT, CDR2 YNNKEL (reference sequence). Trimming took 3 bases from V and 5 from J, leaving 7 bases between them. The CDR3 totals 12 residues. CDR3 residues: CASSHRLYGYTF. The CDR3 bases are TGTGCCAGCAGCCATCGCCTTTATGGCTACACCTTC.